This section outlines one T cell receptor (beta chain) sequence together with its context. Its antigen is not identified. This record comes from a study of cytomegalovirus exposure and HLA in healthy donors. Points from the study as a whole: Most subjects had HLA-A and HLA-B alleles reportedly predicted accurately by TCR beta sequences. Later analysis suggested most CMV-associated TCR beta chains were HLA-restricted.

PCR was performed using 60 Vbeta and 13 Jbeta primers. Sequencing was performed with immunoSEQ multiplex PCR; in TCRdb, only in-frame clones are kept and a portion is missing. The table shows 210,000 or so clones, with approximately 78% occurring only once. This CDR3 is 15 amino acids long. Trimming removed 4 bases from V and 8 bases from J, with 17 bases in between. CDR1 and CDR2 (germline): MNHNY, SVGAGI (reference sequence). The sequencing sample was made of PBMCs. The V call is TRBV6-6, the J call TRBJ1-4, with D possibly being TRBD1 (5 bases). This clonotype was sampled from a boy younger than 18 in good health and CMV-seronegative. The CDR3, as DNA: TGTGCCAGCAGTTCATCAGGGAAAGAATGGGAAAAACTGTTTTTT. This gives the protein CASSSSGKEWEKLFF.